The 21 T cell receptor beta chains below all came from one sample that was sequenced in a study of T cell responses to AZD1222 COVID-19 vaccine. Profiling relied on immunoSEQ multiplex PCR, and the TCRdb table lists in-frame clones only, not all of them. This sample has around 44,000 clones; 80% to 90% occur once, and the top ten carry 5.5% to 7%. This specimen was peripheral blood, taken 28 days after the second AZD1222 dose. The receptors derive from an adult who received the AZD1222 COVID-19 vaccine.

The chain employs TRBV10-1 and TRBJ1-6, with TRBD1 matching 7 bases. The CDR3 consists of 15 residues. V lost 0 bases, J lost 6 bases, and 2 bases stayed unmatched. Germline lookup yields CDR1 WNHNN and CDR2 SYGVQD (reference sequence). The CDR3 DNA follows: TGCGCCAGCAGTGAGTCGGGACAGTTTAATTCACCCCTCCACTTT. Protein sequence: CASSESGQFNSPLHF.

The V and J genes are TRBV30 and TRBJ2-7, with 7 bases identical to TRBD1. The V gene's germline CDR1 is GTSNPN and CDR2 SVGIG (reference sequence). V trimming: 3 bases; J trimming: 3 bases; junction bases outside the gene matches: 5. The CDR3 runs to 13 residues. The CDR3 nucleotides read TGTGCCTGGAGACCGGGACAGAGCTACGAGCAGTACTTC. Protein sequence: CAWRPGQSYEQYF.

V usage is TRBV4-3 and J usage is TRBJ1-1; D is uncertain. V was cut by 0 bases and J by 0 bases, with 11 bases left in between. CDR1 is LGHNA, CDR2 YSLEER, per germline. This CDR3 spans 16 amino acids. CDR3 residues: CASSQDWAPMNTEAFF. The CDR3 DNA reads as TGCGCCAGCAGCCAAGATTGGGCACCTATGAACACTGAAGCTTTCTTT.

This sequence joins TRBV4-3 and TRBJ2-1, with TRBD2 identical over 10 bases. From germline, CDR1 is LGHNA and CDR2 YSLEER. Germline trimming cut 1 base from V and 0 bases from J; bases unmatched to any gene: 9. CDR3 size: 19 residues. CDR3 DNA sequence: TGCGCCAGCAGCCAAGGGTGGCTAGCGGGAGTATACTCCTACAATGAGCAGTTCTTC. Its translation is CASSQGWLAGVYSYNEQFF.

This clone was detected only once. The chain combines TRBV5-6 with TRBJ2-1, with D possibly matching TRBD1 (5 bases). There are 14 residues in the CDR3. Trimming stripped 2 bases from V and 2 bases from J, with 8 bases between. Germline-derived CDR1 and CDR2 are SGHDT and YYEEEE. The CDR3 reads CASSFKGPYNEQFF. The CDR3 region has the DNA TGTGCCAGCAGCTTCAAGGGGCCCTACAATGAGCAGTTCTTC.

The chain has TRBV7-9 and TRBJ1-1; 7 bases match TRBD1. The germline V gene has CDR1 SEHNR and CDR2 FQNEAQ (reference sequence). V was clipped by 8 bases and J by 7 bases; unmatched bases: 13. CDR3 length: 14 residues. CDR3 nucleotide sequence: TGTGCCAGCGACCTGACCGGGACAGATATTGAAGCTTTCTTT. As protein: CASDLTGTDIEAFF.

For the CDR3, the DNA is TGTGCCAGTAGTTCTAAGGACAGGACGAGCTCCTACGAGCAGTACTTC. Amino acids: CASSSKDRTSSYEQYF. The V gene is TRBV19, the J gene TRBJ2-7, with TRBD1 matching over 7 bases. J lost 0 bases, V lost 5 bases, and 10 bases had no gene match. Germline V CDR1 and CDR2: LNHDA, SQIVND (reference sequence). CDR3 size: 16 residues.

This chain uses TRBV6-5 with TRBJ2-7; the D call may be TRBD1 or TRBD2 (5 bases each). V shed 11 bases and J shed 0 bases, with 11 bases lying between them. Germline V CDR1 and CDR2: MNHEY, SVGAGI. The CDR3 consists of 12 residues. Here the CDR3 DNA reads TGTGCCGGGGGTCGAAGCTCCTACGAGCAGTACTTC. Its protein product is CAGGRSSYEQYF.

The chain recombines TRBV5-5 with TRBJ2-2, with D unclear. The CDR3 totals 15 residues. The V gene lost 0 bases and the J gene lost 0 bases, with 6 bases spanning the gap. CDR1 is SGHKS, CDR2 YYEKEE, per germline (reference sequence). The CDR3 sequence is CASSLAVSNTGELFF. The CDR3 nucleotides are TGTGCCAGCAGCTTGGCAGTTTCGAACACCGGGGAGCTGTTTTTT. The whole variable domain, filled in from reference TRBV5-5 and TRBJ2-2, reads DAGVTQSPTHLIKTRGQQVTLRCSPISGHKSVSWYQQVLGQGPQFIFQYYEKEERGRGNFPDRFSARQFPNYSSELNVNALLLGDSALYLCASSLAVSNTGELFFGEGSRLTVL.

The rearrangement joins TRBV4-1 to TRBJ2-2; TRBD1 might be the D (5 bases). CDR1 is MGHRA, CDR2 YSYEKL, per germline. This CDR3 comprises 15 residues. V lost 1 base, J lost 3 bases, and 9 bases lay in between. This CDR3 reads CASSQVVQDTGELFF. The CDR3 DNA sequence: TGCGCCAGCAGCCAAGTAGTACAGGACACCGGGGAGCTGTTTTTT.

V is TRBV19 and J is TRBJ1-1; D is undetermined. The CDR3 extends over 13 amino acids. V lost 1 base to trimming and J lost 7 bases, with 10 bases between them. Looked up from germline, CDR1 is LNHDA and CDR2 is SQIVND (reference sequence). The CDR3 region is CASSIVVHVEAFF. CDR3 nucleotides: TGTGCCAGTAGTATAGTAGTACACGTTGAAGCTTTCTTT. The whole variable domain, filled in from reference TRBV19 and TRBJ1-1, reads DGGITQSPKYLFRKEGQNVTLSCEQNLNHDAMYWYRQDPGQGLRLIYYSQIVNDFQKGDIAEGYSVSREKKESFPLTVTSAQKNPTAFYLCASSIVVHVEAFFGQGTRLTVV.

The chain is built from TRBV2 and TRBJ1-6, with D tentatively TRBD1 (5 bases). CDR3 length: 17 residues. CDR1 is SNHLY, CDR2 FYNNEI, per germline. V was cut by 6 bases and J by 6 bases, with 21 bases left in between. CDR3 loop: CASSVGEGLRSNSPLHF. CDR3 nucleotides: TGTGCCAGCAGCGTAGGAGAGGGGCTACGAAGTAATTCACCCCTCCACTTT.

V gene TRBV27 combines with J gene TRBJ2-7, with 7 bases fitting TRBD2. In germline, CDR1 is MNHEY, CDR2 SMNVEV (reference sequence). Germline trimming cut 7 bases from V and 1 base from J; bases unmatched to any gene: 13. The CDR3 runs 16 residues. The CDR3 here is CASKRGGQGRSYEQYF. The CDR3 DNA reads TGTGCCAGCAAAAGGGGAGGGCAGGGTAGGTCCTACGAGCAGTACTTC.

The V call is TRBV19, the J call TRBJ2-5, with D perhaps matching TRBD2 (5 bases). The CDR3 consists of 12 residues. V was clipped by 9 bases and J by 1 base, with 9 bases between them. Per the germline V gene, CDR1 is LNHDA and CDR2 is SQIVND (reference sequence). In DNA form, the CDR3 reads TGTGCCAGCTCGGGGTTCCAAGAGACCCAGTACTTC. Amino acids: CASSGFQETQYF.

The chain is built from TRBV20-1 and TRBJ1-1; D may be TRBD1 (6 bases). Trimming removed 3 bases from V and 10 bases from J, with 12 bases in between. Germline V gives CDR1 DFQATT, CDR2 SNEGSKA (reference sequence). This CDR3 contains 11 residues. This CDR3 reads CSARGGPGAFF. CDR3 nucleotides: TGCAGTGCTAGGGGGGGGCCCGGAGCTTTCTTT.

The chain employs TRBV19 and TRBJ2-2, with a tentative D call TRBD2 (7 bases). CDR1 is LNHDA and CDR2 is SQIVND in the germline V gene (reference sequence). This CDR3 spans 16 amino acids. V was cut by 6 bases and J by 3 bases, with 17 bases left in between. The CDR3 nucleotides are TGTGCCAGTAGCCGTAACCGGGGGGCAGACACCGGGGAGCTGTTTTTT. It specifies CASSRNRGADTGELFF.

This chain uses TRBV14 with TRBJ1-3, with no clear D. The germline gives CDR1 SGHDN, CDR2 FVKESK. This CDR3 region has 12 residues. The V end was cut by 6 bases, the J end by 4 bases, with 7 bases between. CDR3 in DNA: TGTGCCAGCAGTCAGACCGGAAACACCATATATTTT. The encoded protein is CASSQTGNTIYF.

The table lists this clone with a count of one. The rearrangement uses TRBV7-2 and TRBJ2-3; D may match TRBD1 or TRBD2 (6 bases each). Germline V gene lookup returns CDR1 SGHTA and CDR2 FQGNSA. V was trimmed by 5 bases and J by 6 bases, leaving 15 bases between them. The CDR3 covers 14 residues. CDR3 residues: CASSDRMGGDTQYF. CDR3 nucleotide sequence: TGTGCCAGCAGCGATAGAATGGGGGGCGATACGCAGTATTTT.

This chain joins TRBV5-1 and TRBJ2-3, with D perhaps TRBD1 (6 bases). From germline, CDR1 is SGHRS and CDR2 YFSETQ. This CDR3 has 15 amino acids. Trimming cost V 4 bases and J 3 bases, with 15 bases left between them. The CDR3 coding sequence is TGCGCCAGCAGCACAGGACAGTTAAGGACAGATACGCAGTATTTT. Translating gives CASSTGQLRTDTQYF. Variable domain in full (rest from reference TRBV5-1 and TRBJ2-3): KAGVTQTPRYLIKTRGQQVTLSCSPISGHRSVSWYQQTPGQGLQFLFEYFSETQRNKGNFPGRFSGRQFSNSRSEMNVSTLELGDSALYLCASSTGQLRTDTQYFGPGTRLTVL.

This clone was detected only a few times. This chain links TRBV4-2 with TRBJ1-6; 7 positions match TRBD1. Per germline, CDR1 LGHNA and CDR2 YNFKEQ. This CDR3 contains 14 residues. V gave up 5 bases and J gave up 4 bases; unmatched junction bases: 2. CDR3 coding DNA: TGTGCCAGCAGCAGGGGGCAATATAATTCACCCCTCCACTTT. Its protein product is CASSRGQYNSPLHF.

CDR3 nucleotides: TGTGCCAGCAGCGTAGGGGGGACGGCAAACACTGAAGCTTTCTTT. This sequence encodes CASSVGGTANTEAFF. The chain carries TRBV9 and TRBJ1-1; TRBD1 is a possible D gene (5 bases). Germline values: CDR1 SGDLS, CDR2 YYNGEE. The CDR3 is 15 residues long. Trimming pared 0 bases from V and 2 bases from J, leaving 11 bases between.